These 2 T cell receptor beta chains share one sample of origin, sequenced in a study of T cell responses to AZD1222 COVID-19 vaccine. Assay: immunoSEQ multiplex PCR; the TCRdb copy retains only in-frame clones and omits some. This sample has 150,000 to 200,000 clones; roughly 91% occur once, and the top ten carry approximately 1.9%. The input for sequencing was peripheral blood, taken 28 days after the second AZD1222 dose. The receptors here all came from an adult who received the AZD1222 COVID-19 vaccine.

The V call is TRBV7-3, the J call TRBJ2-3; 11 bases are a match to TRBD1. The CDR3 runs 15 residues. J lost 6 bases, V lost 5 bases, and 7 bases had no gene match. Germline CDR1 and CDR2: SGHTA and FQGTGA. CDR3 protein: CASSTRTGGMDTQYF. In nucleotides, the CDR3 is TGTGCCAGCAGCACCCGGACAGGGGGCATGGATACGCAGTATTTT.

V is TRBV30 and J is TRBJ1-1; D is ambiguous. The CDR3 is 13 residues long. Germline CDR1 and CDR2: GTSNPN and SVGIG (reference sequence). Trimming removed 0 bases at V and 3 bases at J, with 8 bases between. CDR3 bases: TGTGCCTGGAGTGTAGAGGGTTACACTGAAGCTTTCTTT. Translated, it gives CAWSVEGYTEAFF.